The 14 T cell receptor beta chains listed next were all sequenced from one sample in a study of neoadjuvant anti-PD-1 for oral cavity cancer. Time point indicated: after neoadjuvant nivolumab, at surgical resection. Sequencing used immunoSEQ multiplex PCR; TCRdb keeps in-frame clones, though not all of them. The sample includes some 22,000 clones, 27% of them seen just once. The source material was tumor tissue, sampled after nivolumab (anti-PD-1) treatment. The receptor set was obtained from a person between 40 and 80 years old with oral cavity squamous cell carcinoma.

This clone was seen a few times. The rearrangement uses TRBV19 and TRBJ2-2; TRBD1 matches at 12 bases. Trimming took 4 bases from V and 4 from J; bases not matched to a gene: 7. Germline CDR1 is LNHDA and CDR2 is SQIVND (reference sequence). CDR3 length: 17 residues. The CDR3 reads CASSTRDRGPSTGELFF. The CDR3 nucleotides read TGTGCCAGTAGTACCCGGGACAGGGGGCCTAGCACCGGGGAGCTGTTTTTT.

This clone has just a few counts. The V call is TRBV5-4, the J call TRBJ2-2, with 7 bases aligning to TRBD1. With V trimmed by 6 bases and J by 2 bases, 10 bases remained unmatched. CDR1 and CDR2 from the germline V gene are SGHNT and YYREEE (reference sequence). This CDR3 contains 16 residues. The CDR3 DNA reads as TGTGCCAGCACCAGGACAGGACAGGTCAACACCGGGGAGCTGTTTTTT. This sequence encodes CASTRTGQVNTGELFF.

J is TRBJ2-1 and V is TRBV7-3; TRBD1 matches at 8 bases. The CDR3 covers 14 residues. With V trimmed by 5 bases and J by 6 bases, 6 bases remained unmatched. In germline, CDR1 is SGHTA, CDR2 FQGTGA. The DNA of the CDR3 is TGTGCCAGCAGCGAAATGACAGGGGTCAATGAGCAGTTCTTC. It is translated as CASSEMTGVNEQFF.

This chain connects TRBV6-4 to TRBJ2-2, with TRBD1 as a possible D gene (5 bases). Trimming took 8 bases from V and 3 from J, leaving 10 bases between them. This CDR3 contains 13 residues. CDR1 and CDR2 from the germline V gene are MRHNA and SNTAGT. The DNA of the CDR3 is TGTGCCAGCCAGGGCCGGGACACCGGGGAGCTGTTTTTT. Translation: CASQGRDTGELFF.

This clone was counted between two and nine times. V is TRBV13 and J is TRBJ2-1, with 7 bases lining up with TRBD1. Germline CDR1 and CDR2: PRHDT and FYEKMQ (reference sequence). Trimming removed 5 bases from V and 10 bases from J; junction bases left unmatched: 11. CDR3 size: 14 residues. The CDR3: CASSRWTGVWEQFF. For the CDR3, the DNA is TGTGCCAGCAGCCGCTGGACAGGCGTATGGGAGCAGTTCTTC.

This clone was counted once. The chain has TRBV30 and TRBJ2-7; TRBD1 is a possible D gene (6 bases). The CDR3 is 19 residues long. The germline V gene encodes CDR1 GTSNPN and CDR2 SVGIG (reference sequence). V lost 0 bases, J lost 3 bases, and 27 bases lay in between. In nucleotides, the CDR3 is TGTGCCTGGAGTGTACGAGGGCCCGGCCGGACAGAACTGTACTACGAGCAGTACTTC. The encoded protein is CAWSVRGPGRTELYYEQYF. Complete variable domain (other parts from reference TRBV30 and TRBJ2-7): SQTIHQWPATLVQPVGSPLSLECTVEGTSNPNLYWYRQAAGRGLQLLFYSVGIGQISSEVPQNLSASRPQDRQFILSSKKLLLSDSGFYLCAWSVRGPGRTELYYEQYFGPGTRLTVT.

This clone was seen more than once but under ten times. The CDR3 protein is CASRLLFWTLADLVAKNIQYF. The CDR3 DNA reads as TGTGCAAGTCGCTTACTTTTTTGGACATTGGCGGACTTGGTAGCCAAAAACATTCAGTACTTC. This chain connects TRBV12-2 to TRBJ2-4. TRBV12-2 is noted as a pseudogene. The CDR3 is 21 residues long.

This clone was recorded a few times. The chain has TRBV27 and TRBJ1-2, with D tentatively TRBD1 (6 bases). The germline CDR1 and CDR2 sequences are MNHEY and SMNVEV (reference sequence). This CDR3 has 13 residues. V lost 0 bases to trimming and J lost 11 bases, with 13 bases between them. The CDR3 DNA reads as TGTGCCAGCAGTTTATCGGGCACAGGGAGGTACACCTTC. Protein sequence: CASSLSGTGRYTF.

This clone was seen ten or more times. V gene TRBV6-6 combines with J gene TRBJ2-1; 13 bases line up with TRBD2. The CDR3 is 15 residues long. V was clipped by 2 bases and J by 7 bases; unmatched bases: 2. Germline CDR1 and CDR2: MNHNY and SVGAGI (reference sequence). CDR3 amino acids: CASSYPGLAGNEQFF. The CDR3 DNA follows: TGTGCCAGCAGTTACCCGGGACTAGCGGGGAATGAGCAGTTCTTC.

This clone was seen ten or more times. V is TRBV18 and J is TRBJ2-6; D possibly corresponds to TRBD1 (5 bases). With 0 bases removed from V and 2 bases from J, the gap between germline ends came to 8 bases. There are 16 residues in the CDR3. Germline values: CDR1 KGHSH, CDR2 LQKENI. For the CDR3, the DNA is TGTGCCAGCTCACCACCTTCCAGGGCTGGGGCCAACGTCCTGACTTTC. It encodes CASSPPSRAGANVLTF. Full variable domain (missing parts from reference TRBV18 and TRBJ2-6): NAGVMQNPRHLVRRRGQEARLRCSPMKGHSHVYWYRQLPEEGLKFMVYLQKENIIDESGMPKERFSAEFPKEGPSILRIQQVVRGDSAAYFCASSPPSRAGANVLTFGAGSRLTVL.

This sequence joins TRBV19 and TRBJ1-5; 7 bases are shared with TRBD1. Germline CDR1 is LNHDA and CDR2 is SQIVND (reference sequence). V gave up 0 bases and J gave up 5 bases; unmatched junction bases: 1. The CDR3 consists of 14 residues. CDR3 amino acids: CASSIEGGYQPQHF. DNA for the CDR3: TGTGCCAGTAGTATAGAAGGGGGCTATCAGCCCCAGCATTTT. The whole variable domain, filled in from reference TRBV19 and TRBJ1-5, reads DGGITQSPKYLFRKEGQNVTLSCEQNLNHDAMYWYRQDPGQGLRLIYYSQIVNDFQKGDIAEGYSVSREKKESFPLTVTSAQKNPTAFYLCASSIEGGYQPQHFGDGTRLSIL.

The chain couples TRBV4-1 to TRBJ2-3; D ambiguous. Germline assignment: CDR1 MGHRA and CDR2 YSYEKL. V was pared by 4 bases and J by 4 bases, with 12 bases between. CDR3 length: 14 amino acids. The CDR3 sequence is CASSPLVLADTQYF. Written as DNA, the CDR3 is TGCGCCAGCAGCCCTCTAGTCTTGGCAGATACGCAGTATTTT.

CDR3 nucleotide sequence: TGTGCCAGTAGTATAGGTTCTCCCGGGAGGAACAATGAGCAGTTCTTC. It translates to CASSIGSPGRNNEQFF. The V gene is TRBV19, the J gene TRBJ2-1, with 7 bases lining up with TRBD2. From germline, CDR1 is LNHDA and CDR2 SQIVND (reference sequence). Losses at the gene ends were 1 base for V and 5 bases for J; bases not matched to a gene: 8. This CDR3 has 16 amino acids.

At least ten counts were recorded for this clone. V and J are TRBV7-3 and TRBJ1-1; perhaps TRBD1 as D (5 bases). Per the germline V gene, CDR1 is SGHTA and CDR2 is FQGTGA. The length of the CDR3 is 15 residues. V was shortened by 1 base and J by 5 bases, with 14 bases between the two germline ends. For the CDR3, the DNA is TGTGCCAGCAGCTTAAATCCGGGGCCGTCTACTGAAGCTTTCTTT. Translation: CASSLNPGPSTEAFF.